This record concerns one T cell receptor beta chain sequence. Its antigen remains unidentified. CDR3 size: 15 residues. Trimming cost V 6 bases and J 6 bases; bases outside gene matches: 14. The germline gives CDR1 KGHSH, CDR2 LQKENI. PCR amplification relied on 60 Vbeta primers (plus 13 Jbeta primers). Sequencing was performed with immunoSEQ multiplex PCR; in TCRdb, only in-frame clones are kept and a portion is missing. The table shows around 200,000 clones, with roughly 85% occurring only once. The sample is drawn from a study of cytomegalovirus exposure and HLA in healthy donors. Study-wide findings and caveats: Researchers counted some 150 TCR beta chains as cytomegalovirus-associated.

The sample was PBMCs. The clonotype originates from a woman aged 50 to 65 in good health and CMV-seronegative. V and J are TRBV18 and TRBJ2-7, with 7 bases aligning to TRBD2. The CDR3 loop reads CASSQSGVTFREQYF. In DNA form, the CDR3 reads TGTGCCAGCTCCCAAAGCGGGGTGACGTTCCGCGAGCAGTACTTC. The complete variable domain, with remaining parts taken from reference TRBV18 and TRBJ2-7, reads NAGVMQNPRHLVRRRGQEARLRCSPMKGHSHVYWYRQLPEEGLKFMVYLQKENIIDESGMPKERFSAEFPKEGPSILRIQQVVRGDSAAYFCASSQSGVTFREQYFGPGTRLTVT.